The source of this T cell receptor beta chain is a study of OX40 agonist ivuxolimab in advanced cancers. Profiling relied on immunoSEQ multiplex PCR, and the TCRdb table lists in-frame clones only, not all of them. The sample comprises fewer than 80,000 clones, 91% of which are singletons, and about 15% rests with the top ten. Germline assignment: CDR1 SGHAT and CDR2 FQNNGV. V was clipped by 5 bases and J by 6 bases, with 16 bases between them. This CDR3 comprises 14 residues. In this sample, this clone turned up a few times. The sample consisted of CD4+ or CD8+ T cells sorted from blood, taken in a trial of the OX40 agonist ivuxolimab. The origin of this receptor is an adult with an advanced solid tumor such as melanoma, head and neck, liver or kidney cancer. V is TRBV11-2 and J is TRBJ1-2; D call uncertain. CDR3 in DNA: TGTGCCAGCAGCGCTAACGCAGGTATAGATGGCTACACCTTC. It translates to CASSANAGIDGYTF.